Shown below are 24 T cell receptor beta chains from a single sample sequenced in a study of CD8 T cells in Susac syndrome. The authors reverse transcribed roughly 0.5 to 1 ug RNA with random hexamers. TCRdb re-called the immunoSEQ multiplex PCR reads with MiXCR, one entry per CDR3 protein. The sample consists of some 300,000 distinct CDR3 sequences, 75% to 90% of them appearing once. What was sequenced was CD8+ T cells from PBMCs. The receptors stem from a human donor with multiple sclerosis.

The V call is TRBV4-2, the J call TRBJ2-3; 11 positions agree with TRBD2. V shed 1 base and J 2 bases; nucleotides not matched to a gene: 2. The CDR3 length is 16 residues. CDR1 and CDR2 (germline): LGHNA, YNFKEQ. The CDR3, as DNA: TGTGCCAGCAGCCAAGTAGCGGGGGGGATCACAGATACGCAGTATTTT. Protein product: CASSQVAGGITDTQYF.

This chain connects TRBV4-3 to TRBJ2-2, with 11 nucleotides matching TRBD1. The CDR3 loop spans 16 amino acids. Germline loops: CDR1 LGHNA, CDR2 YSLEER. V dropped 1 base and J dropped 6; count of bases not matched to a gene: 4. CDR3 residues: CASSQVRGQGAGELFF. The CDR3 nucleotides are TGCGCCAGCAGCCAAGTCAGGGGACAGGGGGCCGGGGAGCTGTTTTTT.

The CDR3, as DNA: TGTGCCAGCAGCTCGGGACTAGTTTGGGATACGCAGTATTTT. This translates into CASSSGLVWDTQYF. V usage is TRBV5-6 and J usage is TRBJ2-3; 8 bases are a match to TRBD2. Germline V lookup: CDR1 SGHDT, CDR2 YYEEEE. With 3 bases clipped from V and 6 bases from J, the junction kept 6 bases outside the gene matches. This CDR3 is built from 14 residues.

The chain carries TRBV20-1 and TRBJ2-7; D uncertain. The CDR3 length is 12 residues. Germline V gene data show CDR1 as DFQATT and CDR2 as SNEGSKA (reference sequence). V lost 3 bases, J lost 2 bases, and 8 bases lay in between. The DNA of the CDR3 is TGCAGTGCTAGGGGTAGTGCCTACGAGCAGTACTTC. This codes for CSARGSAYEQYF.

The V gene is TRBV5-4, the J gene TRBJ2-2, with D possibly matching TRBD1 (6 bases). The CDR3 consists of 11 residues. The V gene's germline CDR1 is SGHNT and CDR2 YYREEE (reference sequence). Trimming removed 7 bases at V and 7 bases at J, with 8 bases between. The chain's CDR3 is CASEGVGELFF. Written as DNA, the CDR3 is TGTGCCAGCGAGGGGGTCGGGGAGCTGTTTTTT.

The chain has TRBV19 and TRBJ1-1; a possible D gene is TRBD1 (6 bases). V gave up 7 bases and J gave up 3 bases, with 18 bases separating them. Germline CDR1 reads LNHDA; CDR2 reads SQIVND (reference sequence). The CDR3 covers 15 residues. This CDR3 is CASIPVERTDTEAFF. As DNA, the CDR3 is TGTGCCAGTATCCCCGTTGAGAGGACAGACACTGAAGCTTTCTTT.

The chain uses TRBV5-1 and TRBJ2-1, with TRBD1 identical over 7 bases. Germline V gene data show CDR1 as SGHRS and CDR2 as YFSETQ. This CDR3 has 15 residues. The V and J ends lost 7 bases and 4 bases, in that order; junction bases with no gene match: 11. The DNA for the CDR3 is TGCGCCAGCTACCAGGGGACAGTTCAATACAATGAGCAGTTCTTC. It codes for CASYQGTVQYNEQFF.

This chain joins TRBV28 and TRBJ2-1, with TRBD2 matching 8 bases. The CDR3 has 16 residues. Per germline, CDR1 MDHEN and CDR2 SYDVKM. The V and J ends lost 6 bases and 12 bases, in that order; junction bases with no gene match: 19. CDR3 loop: CASSSHRLATGLGQFF. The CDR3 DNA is TGTGCCAGCAGCTCTCACAGACTAGCGACGGGGCTAGGGCAGTTCTTC.

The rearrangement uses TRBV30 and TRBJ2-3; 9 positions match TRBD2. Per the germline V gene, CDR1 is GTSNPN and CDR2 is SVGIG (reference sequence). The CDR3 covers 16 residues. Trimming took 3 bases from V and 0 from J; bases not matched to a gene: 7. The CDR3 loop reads CAWSLTSGASTDTQYF. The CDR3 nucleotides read TGTGCCTGGAGCCTGACTAGCGGAGCTAGCACAGATACGCAGTATTTT.

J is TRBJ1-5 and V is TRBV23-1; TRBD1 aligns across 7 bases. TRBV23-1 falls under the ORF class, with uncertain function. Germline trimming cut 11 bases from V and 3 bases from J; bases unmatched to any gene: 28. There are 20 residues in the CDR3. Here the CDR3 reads CARRGNSETGPNNTNQPQHF. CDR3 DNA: TGCGCCCGTCGGGGGAACAGTGAGACAGGGCCAAATAACACCAATCAGCCCCAGCATTTT.

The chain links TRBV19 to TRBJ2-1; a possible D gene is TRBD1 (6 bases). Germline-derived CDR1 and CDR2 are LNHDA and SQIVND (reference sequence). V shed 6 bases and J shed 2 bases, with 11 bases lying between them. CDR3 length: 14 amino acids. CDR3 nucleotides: TGTGCCAGTAGCCGAACAGGGACCTACAATGAGCAGTTCTTC. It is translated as CASSRTGTYNEQFF. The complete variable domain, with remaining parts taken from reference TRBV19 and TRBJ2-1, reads DGGITQSPKYLFRKEGQNVTLSCEQNLNHDAMYWYRQDPGQGLRLIYYSQIVNDFQKGDIAEGYSVSREKKESFPLTVTSAQKNPTAFYLCASSRTGTYNEQFFGPGTRLTVL.

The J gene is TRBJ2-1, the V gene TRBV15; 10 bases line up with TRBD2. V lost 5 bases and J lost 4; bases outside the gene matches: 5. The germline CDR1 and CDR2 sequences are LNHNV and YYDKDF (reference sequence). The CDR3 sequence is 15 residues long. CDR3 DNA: TGTGCCACCAGCTTCAAGCGGGAGGGTTACAATGAGCAGTTCTTC. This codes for CATSFKREGYNEQFF.

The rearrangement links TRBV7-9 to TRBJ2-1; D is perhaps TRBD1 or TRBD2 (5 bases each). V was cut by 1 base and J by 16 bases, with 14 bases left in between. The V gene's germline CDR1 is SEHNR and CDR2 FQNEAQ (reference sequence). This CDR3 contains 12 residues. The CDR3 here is CASSLVLPGDFF. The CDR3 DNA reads TGTGCCAGCAGCTTAGTACTTCCTGGGGACTTCTTC.

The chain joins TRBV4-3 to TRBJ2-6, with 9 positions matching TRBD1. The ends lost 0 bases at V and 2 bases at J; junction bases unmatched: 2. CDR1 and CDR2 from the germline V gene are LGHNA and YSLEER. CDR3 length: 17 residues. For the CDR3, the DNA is TGCGCCAGCAGCCAAGATGGACAGGGGACTGGGGCCAACGTCCTGACTTTC. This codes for CASSQDGQGTGANVLTF.

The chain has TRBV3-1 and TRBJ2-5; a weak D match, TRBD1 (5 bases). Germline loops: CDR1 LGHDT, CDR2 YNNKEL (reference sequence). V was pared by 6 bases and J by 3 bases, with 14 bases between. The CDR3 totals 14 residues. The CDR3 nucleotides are TGTGCCAGCAGTCAACCGCCAGGGAAAGAGACCCAGTACTTC. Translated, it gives CASSQPPGKETQYF.

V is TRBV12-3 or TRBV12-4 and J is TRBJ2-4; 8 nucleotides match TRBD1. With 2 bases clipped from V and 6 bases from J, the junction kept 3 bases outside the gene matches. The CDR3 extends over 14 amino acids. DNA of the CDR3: TGTGCCAGCAGTTTAAAGGACAGGGTAAACATTCAGTACTTC. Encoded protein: CASSLKDRVNIQYF.

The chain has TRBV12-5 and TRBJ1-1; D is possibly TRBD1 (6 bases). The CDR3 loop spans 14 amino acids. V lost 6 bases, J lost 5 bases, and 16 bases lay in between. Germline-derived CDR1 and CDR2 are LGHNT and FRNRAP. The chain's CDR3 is CASGSGGGITEAFF. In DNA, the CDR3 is TGTGCTAGTGGCTCCGGGGGGGGCATAACTGAAGCTTTCTTT. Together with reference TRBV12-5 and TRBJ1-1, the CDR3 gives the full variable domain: DARVTQTPRHKVTEMGQEVTMRCQPILGHNTVFWYRQTMMQGLELLAYFRNRAPLDDSGMPKDRFSAEMPDATLATLKIQPSEPRDSAVYFCASGSGGGITEAFFGQGTRLTVV.

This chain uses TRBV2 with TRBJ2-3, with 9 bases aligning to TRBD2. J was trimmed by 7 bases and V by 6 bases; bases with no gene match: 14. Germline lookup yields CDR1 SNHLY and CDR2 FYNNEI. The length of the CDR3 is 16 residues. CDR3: CASRLEAGGGGNTQYF. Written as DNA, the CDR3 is TGTGCCAGCAGACTCGAAGCGGGAGGAGGTGGAAATACGCAGTATTTT.

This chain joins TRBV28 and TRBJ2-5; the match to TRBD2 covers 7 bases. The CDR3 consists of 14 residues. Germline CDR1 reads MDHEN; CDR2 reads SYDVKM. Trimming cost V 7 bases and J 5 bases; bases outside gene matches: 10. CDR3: CASTFTGTMETQYF. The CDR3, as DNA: TGTGCCAGCACTTTTACCGGGACTATGGAGACCCAGTACTTC.

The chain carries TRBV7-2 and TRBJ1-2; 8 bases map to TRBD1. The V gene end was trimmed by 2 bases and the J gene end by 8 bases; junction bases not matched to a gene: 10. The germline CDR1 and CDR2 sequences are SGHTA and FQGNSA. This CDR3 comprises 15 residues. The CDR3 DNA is TGTGCCAGCAGCTTAATTCAGGGGGCGTTTGAGGGCTACACCTTC. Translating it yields CASSLIQGAFEGYTF.

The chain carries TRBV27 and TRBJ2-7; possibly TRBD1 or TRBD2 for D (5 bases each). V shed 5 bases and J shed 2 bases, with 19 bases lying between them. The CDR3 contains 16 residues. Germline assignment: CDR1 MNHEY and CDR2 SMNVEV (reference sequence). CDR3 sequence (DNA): TGTGCCAGCAGTCTCTCCGGTGACGGGACGACCTACGAGCAGTACTTC. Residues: CASSLSGDGTTYEQYF.

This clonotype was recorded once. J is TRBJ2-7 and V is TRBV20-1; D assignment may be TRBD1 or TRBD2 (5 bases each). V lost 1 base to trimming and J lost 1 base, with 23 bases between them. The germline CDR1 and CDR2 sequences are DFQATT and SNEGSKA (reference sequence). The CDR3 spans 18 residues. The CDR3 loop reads CSARGVGDPRKSSYEQYF. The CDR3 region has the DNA TGCAGTGCTAGAGGGGTAGGGGACCCGCGTAAGTCTTCCTACGAGCAGTACTTC.

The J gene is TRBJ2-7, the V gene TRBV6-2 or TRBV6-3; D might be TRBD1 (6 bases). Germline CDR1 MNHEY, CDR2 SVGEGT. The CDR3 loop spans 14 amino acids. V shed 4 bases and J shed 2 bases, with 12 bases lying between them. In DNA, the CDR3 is TGTGCCAGCAGTTCCGGGGACACAGCCTACGAGCAGTACTTC. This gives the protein CASSSGDTAYEQYF.

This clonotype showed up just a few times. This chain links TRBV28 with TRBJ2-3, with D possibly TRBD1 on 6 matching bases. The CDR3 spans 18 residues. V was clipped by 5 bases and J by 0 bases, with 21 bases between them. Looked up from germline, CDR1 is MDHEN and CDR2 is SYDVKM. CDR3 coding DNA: TGTGCCAGCAGTCGCGTATCCCCTTACAGGGTCAGCACAGATACGCAGTATTTT. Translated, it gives CASSRVSPYRVSTDTQYF.